This entry describes one TCR beta chain. Its antigen is unknown. In germline, CDR1 is ENHRY, CDR2 SYGVKD. Trimming shortened V by 3 bases and J by 1 base, and 6 bases separated the two germline ends. The CDR3 contains 13 residues. Primers: 60 Vbeta forward and 13 Jbeta reverse. Assay: immunoSEQ multiplex PCR; the TCRdb copy retains only in-frame clones and omits some. Of tens of thousands of clones listed, around four fifths are singletons. These data come from a study of cytomegalovirus exposure and HLA in healthy donors. Study results and limitations: Later work showed greater clonal expansion in HLA-associated TCR beta chains than in equally common others. Common viral pathogens seemed, in a later analysis, to connect with several of the most significant clusters. In a later analysis, at a false discovery rate of 0.05, 17,000 or so TCR beta sequences matched HLA alleles.

This receptor was identified in a man aged 25 to 45 in good health and CMV-seronegative. The rearrangement joins TRBV10-3 to TRBJ2-5, with a weak D call TRBD1 (5 bases). Material for sequencing was PBMCs. Here the CDR3 DNA reads TGTGCCATCAGTGAAGACAGCCAAGAGACCCAGTACTTC. Its protein product is CAISEDSQETQYF.